The 25 T cell receptor beta chains below come from one sample, sequenced in a study of CD8+ T cells in alopecia areata. Sample treatment: oral pan-JAK inhibitor, 5-10 mg twice daily. RNA was extracted and reverse transcribed into cDNA as the sequencing template. Assay used: immunoSEQ multiplex PCR; TCRdb lists only in-frame clones, some missing. The table records under 300,000 clones, 60% of them present only once. The input for sequencing was CD4+ T cells sorted from blood, taken at roughly week 52, from a patient treated with tofacitinib. The receptors derive from a human donor with alopecia areata.

This clone occurred a few times. This chain links TRBV5-6 with TRBJ2-7; D uncertain. Trimming stripped 1 base from V and 5 bases from J, with 4 bases between. Germline V gene sequence: CDR1 SGHDT, CDR2 YYEEEE. The CDR3 contains 11 residues. CDR3 region: CASSLIHEQYF. In DNA, the CDR3 is TGTGCCAGCAGCTTGATCCACGAGCAGTACTTC. The whole variable domain, remainder taken from reference TRBV5-6 and TRBJ2-7, is DAGVTQSPTHLIKTRGQQVTLRCSPKSGHDTVSWYQQALGQGPQFIFQYYEEEERQRGNFPDRFSGHQFPNYSSELNVNALLLGDSALYLCASSLIHEQYFGPGTRLTVT.

V gene TRBV27 combines with J gene TRBJ1-1; TRBD1 matches 9 bases. Germline CDR1 reads MNHEY; CDR2 reads SMNVEV (reference sequence). With 8 bases clipped from V and 1 base from J, the junction kept 14 bases outside the gene matches. This CDR3 contains 17 residues. CDR3 bases: TGTGCCAGCTCCCAACTACAACAGGGGGCCGCGAACACTGAAGCTTTCTTT. Protein sequence: CASSQLQQGAANTEAFF.

The CDR3 loop reads CASSRLGVKTQYF. As DNA, the CDR3 is TGTGCCAGCAGTCGACTCGGGGTGAAGACCCAGTACTTC. The V call is TRBV25-1, the J call TRBJ2-5; a possible D gene is TRBD2 (5 bases). The ends were cut back, 5 bases at V and 6 bases at J, with 13 bases in the middle. The CDR3 is 13 amino acids. Germline V gives CDR1 MGHDK, CDR2 SYGVNS.

This clone was counted only a few times. V and J are TRBV7-2 and TRBJ2-3; D uncertain. The CDR3 contains 13 residues. CDR1 and CDR2 (germline): SGHTA, FQGNSA. V was cut by 5 bases and J by 1 base, with 7 bases left in between. CDR3 nucleotide sequence: TGTGCCAGCAGCAACTTACGCACAGATACGCAGTATTTT. Protein: CASSNLRTDTQYF.

The chain employs TRBV4-3 and TRBJ2-2; D is possibly TRBD2 (6 bases). The CDR3 extends over 15 amino acids. V lost 0 bases and J lost 5, with 10 bases in between. Germline assignment: CDR1 LGHNA and CDR2 YSLEER. CDR3 amino acids: CASSQDLRETGELFF. In DNA, the CDR3 is TGCGCCAGCAGCCAAGATCTACGGGAGACCGGGGAGCTGTTTTTT.

Points on this clone: Other DNA sequences in this sample translate to the same CDR3. The rearrangement uses TRBV5-1 and TRBJ2-7; D remains ambiguous. Trimming took off 0 bases at V and 2 bases at J, with 12 bases between the two ends. The CDR3 consists of 15 residues. The germline V gene encodes CDR1 SGHRS and CDR2 YFSETQ. The CDR3 reads CASSLEGRTTYEQYF. CDR3 DNA: TGCGCCAGCAGCTTGGAGGGCCGCACAACCTACGAGCAGTACTTC.

The gene calls are TRBV30 and TRBJ2-7; D unclear. The CDR3 loop spans 12 amino acids. The germline V gene has CDR1 GTSNPN and CDR2 SVGIG (reference sequence). V was shortened by 7 bases and J by 2 bases, with 12 bases between the two germline ends. This CDR3 reads CAYGVSAYEQYF. The CDR3 DNA reads TGTGCCTATGGGGTTTCGGCCTACGAGCAGTACTTC.

This sequence joins TRBV11-2 and TRBJ1-2; a possible D gene is TRBD1 (6 bases). The CDR3 is 14 amino acids. Trimming took 1 base from V and 2 from J, leaving 8 bases between them. Germline V gene lookup returns CDR1 SGHAT and CDR2 FQNNGV. The CDR3 DNA follows: TGTGCCAGCAGCTTAGTACAGGGCAACTATGGCTACACCTTC. It translates to CASSLVQGNYGYTF.

This rearrangement joins TRBV27 to TRBJ2-7, with TRBD1 matching over 9 bases. In germline, CDR1 is MNHEY, CDR2 SMNVEV (reference sequence). The length of the CDR3 is 14 residues. The J segment lost 2 bases and the V segment lost 4 bases, leaving 3 bases of the junction unmatched. This CDR3 reads CASSSGTGPYEQYF. The CDR3 nucleotides read TGTGCCAGCAGTTCCGGGACAGGGCCCTACGAGCAGTACTTC.

This sequence joins TRBV7-6 and TRBJ2-4; D is unresolved. The CDR3 is 17 residues long. V was shortened by 0 bases and J by 1 base, with 13 bases between the two germline ends. CDR1 is SGHVS, CDR2 FNYEAQ, per germline. This chain's CDR3 is CASSLAPILAAKNIQYF. CDR3 sequence (DNA): TGTGCCAGCAGCTTAGCTCCGATCCTCGCTGCCAAAAACATTCAGTACTTC.

The chain couples TRBV4-1 to TRBJ2-1; TRBD1 aligns across 8 bases. The J segment lost 8 bases and the V segment lost 4 bases, leaving 13 bases of the junction unmatched. The germline CDR1 and CDR2 sequences are MGHRA and YSYEKL. The CDR3 contains 16 residues. The CDR3 bases are TGCGCCAGCAGCCGAGCCGGGACAGGCCTTGGCGATGAGCAGTTCTTC. It specifies CASSRAGTGLGDEQFF.

The chain is built from TRBV29-1 and TRBJ2-3, with 7 nucleotides matching TRBD1. Germline CDR1 is SQVTM and CDR2 is ANQGSEA. After removal of 8 bases from V and 4 bases from J, the junction contained 6 bases not matched to a gene. The CDR3 is 12 amino acids. The CDR3 region is CSPRTGSDTQYF. The CDR3 region has the DNA TGCAGCCCAAGGACAGGTTCAGATACGCAGTATTTT.

This clone was picked up a small number of times. The chain's CDR3 is CASSLVTSAPEEQYF. The CDR3 DNA is TGCGCCAGCAGCTTGGTAACCAGCGCCCCCGAGGAGCAGTACTTC. The chain uses TRBV5-1 and TRBJ2-7; D not certain. Trimming pared 0 bases from V and 7 bases from J, leaving 17 bases between. In germline, CDR1 is SGHRS, CDR2 YFSETQ. The CDR3 consists of 15 residues.

This rearrangement joins TRBV10-2 to TRBJ2-3; 8 bases match TRBD1. Germline assignment: CDR1 WSHSY and CDR2 SAAADI. The length of the CDR3 is 15 residues. The V segment lost 8 bases and the J segment 4 bases; nucleotides outside the gene matches: 11. For the CDR3, the DNA is TGCGCCAGCCGCGACAGGGGAGGAGGTGCAGATACGCAGTATTTT. This sequence encodes CASRDRGGGADTQYF.

The chain joins TRBV4-1 to TRBJ1-2; D is ambiguous. Germline CDR1 and CDR2: MGHRA and YSYEKL. This CDR3 is 13 amino acids long. V lost 0 bases, J lost 8 bases, and 10 bases lay in between. CDR3 protein: CASSQDRVSGYTF. CDR3 nucleotide sequence: TGCGCCAGCAGCCAAGATCGCGTAAGCGGCTACACCTTC.

V gene TRBV2 combines with J gene TRBJ2-7, with unresolved D. The germline V gene encodes CDR1 SNHLY and CDR2 FYNNEI. V lost 4 bases, J lost 7 bases, and 17 bases lay in between. This CDR3 is built from 14 residues. The CDR3 coding sequence is TGTGCCAGCAGTGGGACGGCTGGGCGCGGTGAGCAGTACTTC. Amino acid sequence: CASSGTAGRGEQYF.

The J gene is TRBJ2-5, the V gene TRBV6-5, with TRBD1 as a possible D gene (6 bases). The germline CDR1 and CDR2 sequences are MNHEY and SVGAGI. The V end lost 6 bases, the J end lost 2 bases, and 7 bases lay between the germline ends. This CDR3 has 12 residues. This CDR3 reads CASRDRQETQYF. In nucleotides, the CDR3 is TGTGCCAGCAGGGACAGACAAGAGACCCAGTACTTC.

The V call is TRBV29-1, the J call TRBJ2-7; a possible D gene is TRBD1 (6 bases). Germline-derived CDR1 and CDR2 are SQVTM and ANQGSEA. The V and J ends lost 5 bases and 4 bases respectively, with 15 bases between them. CDR3 length equals 13 residues. The CDR3 loop reads CSVKTGLGYEQYF. CDR3 coding DNA: TGCAGCGTTAAAACAGGGTTAGGTTACGAGCAGTACTTC.

In its sample, this clone was seen a few times. The rearrangement links TRBV7-9 to TRBJ2-7, with D possibly being TRBD2 (6 bases). Germline V lookup: CDR1 SEHNR, CDR2 FQNEAQ (reference sequence). CDR3 length equals 15 residues. Trimming took off 1 base at V and 0 bases at J, with 10 bases between the two ends. CDR3 sequence (DNA): TGTGCCAGCAGCTTAGAGGACGGGAGCTCCTACGAGCAGTACTTC. This encodes CASSLEDGSSYEQYF.

The chain joins TRBV5-1 to TRBJ2-5, with a possible D match to TRBD2 (7 bases). Germline values: CDR1 SGHRS, CDR2 YFSETQ. Between the trimmed V and J ends, which lost 5 bases and 1 base, there was a span of 24 bases. This CDR3 has 18 residues. In DNA, the CDR3 is TGCGCCAGCAGTCCGAGGGGCCGTCAGGGGACTATCCAAGAGACCCAGTACTTC. Translated: CASSPRGRQGTIQETQYF.

The chain is built from TRBV29-1 and TRBJ2-3; 8 nucleotides agree with TRBD1. The CDR3 runs 15 residues. The germline CDR1 and CDR2 sequences are SQVTM and ANQGSEA. Unmatched junction bases numbered 13, after V lost 5 bases and J lost 6 bases. CDR3 loop: CSVPITGGPGDTQYF. CDR3 DNA sequence: TGCAGCGTTCCTATTACAGGGGGGCCGGGGGATACGCAGTATTTT.

The chain joins TRBV27 to TRBJ1-1, with 8 nucleotides matching TRBD1. Germline-derived CDR1 and CDR2 are MNHEY and SMNVEV (reference sequence). With 8 bases clipped from V and 4 bases from J, the junction kept 15 bases outside the gene matches. The CDR3 has 16 residues. CDR3 nucleotide sequence: TGTGCCAGCGCTGATCCTCGCAGGGGGCTGGGCACTGAAGCTTTCTTT. It translates to CASADPRRGLGTEAFF.

This clone was observed a few times. The V gene is TRBV4-3, the J gene TRBJ2-3, with D possibly TRBD1 on 6 matching bases. Trimming stripped 1 base from V and 0 bases from J, with 11 bases between. This CDR3 comprises 16 residues. CDR1 is LGHNA, CDR2 YSLEER, per germline. This chain's CDR3 is CASSQGGLSSTDTQYF. CDR3 bases: TGCGCCAGCAGCCAAGGGGGGCTCTCGAGCACAGATACGCAGTATTTT.

This sequence joins TRBV11-3 and TRBJ2-3; 10 bases align to TRBD1. The CDR3 has 16 residues. The V and J ends lost 5 bases and 3 bases, in that order; junction bases with no gene match: 8. Germline V gives CDR1 SGHNT, CDR2 YENEEA. The CDR3 nucleotides read TGTGCCAGCAGCCCGGGGACAGGGGAGGGAACAGATACGCAGTATTTT. Translating it yields CASSPGTGEGTDTQYF.

As to this clone: Other DNA sequences of this sample code for an identical CDR3. The V call is TRBV29-1, the J call TRBJ2-1; D gene ambiguous. The CDR3 runs to 9 residues. V was shortened by 3 bases and J by 7 bases, with 1 base between the two germline ends. Looked up from germline, CDR1 is SQVTM and CDR2 is ANQGSEA. The CDR3 coding sequence is TGCAGCGTTGAGAATGAGCAGTTCTTC. It codes for CSVENEQFF.